This T cell receptor (beta chain) was identified during a study of STAT3 mutations in large granular lymphocyte leukemia. A note on this clone: The antigen is undetermined.

Only in-frame clones appear in the TCRdb table, and some are missing; sequencing was by immunoSEQ multiplex PCR. The sample carries about 12,000 clones, roughly 76% recorded once. V gave up 1 base and J gave up 6 bases; unmatched junction bases: 7. This CDR3 is 16 amino acids long. Germline V gene lookup returns CDR1 KGHSH and CDR2 LQKENI. Whole-study results and caveats: Every T-LGLL patient had at least one immunodominant TCRbeta clonotype.

Input material: peripheral blood mononuclear cells. This sequence joins TRBV18 and TRBJ1-5; 9 positions match TRBD1. The clonotype originates from a man in his sixties with T-cell large granular lymphocyte leukemia. Some clones in this sample may be carry-over from other donors' samples. CDR3 bases: TGTGCCAGCTCACCACGCACAGGGGGCAGGGGTCAGCCCCAGCATTTT. Protein product: CASSPRTGGRGQPQHF.